This is a list of T cell receptor beta chains from one sample in a study of blood T cell repertoires in COVID-19. Here immunoSEQ multiplex PCR was the method, and the copy in TCRdb shows in-frame clones only, minus some. The repertoire holds fewer than 600,000 clones, with approximately 88% as singletons. Sequencing was done on a sample of PBMCs or T cells enriched from blood (not recorded which). The source is a woman in her thirties or forties who had recovered from COVID-19. CDR3s include the opening cysteine and the closing phenylalanine or tryptophan. The order of the fields is clone size, J gene, V gene, CDR3 protein. Only some rows state a clone size, as once, few, many or a class for expanded clones.

.	TRBJ2-1	TRBV2	CASKRLAGGPRNEQFF
.	TRBJ1-2	TRBV20-1	CSSTGSLGYTF
.	TRBJ1-4	TRBV7-2	CASSLTGQGVREKLFF
.	TRBJ2-5	TRBV9	CASPGPPGVETQYF
once	TRBJ1-1	TRBV2	CASKVRRMNTEAFF
.	TRBJ2-3	TRBV3-1/TRBV3-2	CASSPQEEDEEGGSPTDTQYF
.	TRBJ2-1	TRBV7-6	CASSQTLLLDNEQFF
.	TRBJ1-4	TRBV6-5	CASSSTTGSEKLFF
once	TRBJ2-5	TRBV19	CASSLYQETQYF
.	TRBJ1-2	TRBV7-9	CASSSSQENYGYTF
.	TRBJ1-3	TRBV11-3	CASSLFQGASGNTIYF
.	TRBJ1-1	TRBV3-1/TRBV3-2	CASRQKGTPTGGDPLNTEAFF
.	TRBJ2-6	TRBV27	CASSFAGMAGANVLTF
.	TRBJ2-3	TRBV3-1/TRBV3-2	CASRNGPGTSGTFTDTQYF
.	TRBJ1-5	TRBV6-5	CASRQGNQPQHF
.	TRBJ2-5	TRBV7-9	CASSFASGRYQETQYF
.	TRBJ1-3	TRBV18	CASSPRVPGGENTIYF
many	TRBJ1-1	TRBV25-1	CASSGDTNTEAFF
.	TRBJ1-1	TRBV6-2/TRBV6-3	CASSYLGQTSEAFF
.	TRBJ1-2	TRBV12-3/TRBV12-4	CASSPTGIYGYTF
.	TRBJ2-3	TRBV29-1	CSVEGLLAGPDTQYF
.	TRBJ1-1	TRBV18	CASSTGTGGGEAFF
.	TRBJ2-7	TRBV13	CASSVLAQPPYEQYF
.	TRBJ2-1	TRBV6-5	CASSYVAGPYNEQFF
.	TRBJ2-2	TRBV5-1	CASSLKLFTGELFF
.	TRBJ2-7	TRBV13	CASSPGSGSAYEQYF
.	TRBJ2-5	TRBV11-3	CASSFVQGARETQYF
few	TRBJ1-2	TRBV7-9	CASSFGQQDGYTF
.	TRBJ2-5	TRBV27	CASSSGRGQETQYF
.	TRBJ2-3	TRBV7-2	CASSLVGSGASRRGDTQYF
.	TRBJ2-7	TRBV6-6	CASSYGAGRVDEQYF
.	TRBJ2-1	TRBV5-1	CASSFTGQGANEQFF
.	TRBJ2-4	TRBV29-1	CSVAGLAGVLAKNIQYF
.	TRBJ2-7	TRBV6-5	CASRKQGISHEQYF
.	TRBJ2-1	TRBV30	CAWSPWGGFQFF
.	TRBJ1-1	TRBV14	CASSQRLGDAFF
.	TRBJ1-2	TRBV4-1	CASSQDGVAGRGGYTF
.	TRBJ1-1	TRBV5-1	CASSGGGAAFF
.	TRBJ2-2	TRBV15	CATSRFPGQGPNTGELFF
.	TRBJ2-2	TRBV9	CASSVADGRDTGELFF
.	TRBJ1-3	TRBV7-9	CASTGRAFSGNTIYF
.	TRBJ1-2	TRBV6-5	CATGPGHHYGYTF
.	TRBJ1-2	TRBV9	CASSLGQQGGYTF
few	TRBJ1-6	TRBV6-5	CASSTAGTGAPLF
.	TRBJ2-7	TRBV6-6	CASSYWAGEQYF
.	TRBJ2-7	TRBV27	CASSLRQGGSYSYEQYF
.	TRBJ2-7	TRBV5-4	CASSPGLAAYEQYF
.	TRBJ1-3	TRBV19	CASSIGTGLSGNTIYF
.	TRBJ1-2	TRBV7-2	CASSLLGEGVGYGYTF
.	TRBJ2-7	TRBV19	CASSMVSGALYEQYF
.	TRBJ1-1	TRBV6-5	CASSLGTGRAFF
.	TRBJ2-7	TRBV27	CASSLRDSIYEQYF
.	TRBJ1-2	TRBV25-1	CASSETQDSSYGYTF
.	TRBJ2-1	TRBV7-8	CASSVPTTGRIEQFF